One sample yielded the 6 T cell receptor beta chains listed below, sequenced in a study of T cell responses to AZD1222 COVID-19 vaccine. Libraries were prepared by immunoSEQ multiplex PCR; TCRdb keeps only in-frame clonotypes and omits some of them. This sample carries 100,000 to 150,000 clones, 90% of them seen once, and the ten largest clones take less than 9%. Material: peripheral blood, obtained on day 0 of AZD1222 vaccination. The source of these receptors is an adult in good health.

The J gene is TRBJ1-2, the V gene TRBV28; D is ambiguous. The germline CDR1 and CDR2 sequences are MDHEN and SYDVKM. The CDR3 has 13 amino acids. Trimming left V 6 bases short and J 5 bases short, with 13 bases between. CDR3 nucleotide sequence: TGTGCCAGCAGCACCCCCGCTGGGTATGGCTACACCTTC. This encodes CASSTPAGYGYTF.

This rearrangement joins TRBV7-2 to TRBJ1-2; no reliable D call. The length of the CDR3 is 16 residues. Between the trimmed V and J ends, which lost 5 bases and 7 bases, there was a span of 23 bases. Per the germline V gene, CDR1 is SGHTA and CDR2 is FQGNSA. CDR3 loop: CASSPRREGAGSGYTF. The CDR3 nucleotides are TGTGCCAGCAGCCCCCGGAGGGAGGGAGCGGGGTCTGGCTACACCTTC.

This clone was recorded only once. The chain has TRBV3-1 (or the pseudogene TRBV3-2) and TRBJ1-1; 7 bases are a match to TRBD1. CDR3 length: 17 residues. Trimming took 0 bases from V and 0 from J; bases not matched to a gene: 7. Germline loops: CDR1 LGHDT, CDR2 YNNKEL (reference sequence). The CDR3 is CASSQDLTGVMNTEAFF. CDR3 nucleotides: TGTGCCAGCAGCCAAGATCTCACAGGGGTAATGAACACTGAAGCTTTCTTT.

The chain couples TRBV5-6 to TRBJ1-1; D perhaps matches TRBD1 (5 bases). Germline V gene data show CDR1 as SGHDT and CDR2 as YYEEEE. Deletions cut 2 bases from V and 5 bases from J, with 13 bases between. The CDR3 extends over 14 amino acids. CDR3 loop: CASSFSGLGTEAFF. DNA for the CDR3: TGTGCCAGCAGCTTCTCAGGGTTAGGTACTGAAGCTTTCTTT.

This chain connects TRBV28 to TRBJ1-5, with 7 bases identical to TRBD1. Germline trimming cut 4 bases from V and 0 bases from J; bases unmatched to any gene: 6. The CDR3 totals 16 residues. Germline CDR1 MDHEN, CDR2 SYDVKM. CDR3 residues: CASSSRQGLSNQPQHF. For the CDR3, the DNA is TGTGCCAGCAGTTCACGACAGGGACTTAGCAATCAGCCCCAGCATTTT.

The J gene is TRBJ1-6, the V gene TRBV27, with TRBD1 identical over 9 bases. This CDR3 is built from 14 residues. Germline V lookup: CDR1 MNHEY, CDR2 SMNVEV (reference sequence). J was trimmed by 9 bases and V by 6 bases; bases with no gene match: 6. The CDR3 region is CASSTGQGRSPLHF. The CDR3 nucleotides are TGTGCCAGCAGCACAGGACAGGGGCGTTCACCCCTCCACTTT.